This TCR beta chain was recovered during a study of T cell responses to AZD1222 COVID-19 vaccine. Study-wide results and caveats: Clonal diversity was possibly underestimated, and the donors were mostly white British, with more females. Increases in Spike-specific TCR breadth and depth were seen after two AZD1222 doses.

Assay: immunoSEQ multiplex PCR; the TCRdb copy retains only in-frame clones and omits some. The table shows roughly 120,000 clones, with 85% to 90% occurring only once. Details on this clone: Its antigen remains unknown.

Trimming removed 10 bases from V and 2 bases from J; junction bases left unmatched: 5. This CDR3 has 13 amino acids. The germline V gene encodes CDR1 LNHDA and CDR2 SQIVND (reference sequence). This sequence originates from an adult in good health. J is TRBJ2-5 and V is TRBV19; the match to TRBD2 covers 9 bases. This specimen was peripheral blood, taken on day 0 of AZD1222 vaccination. CDR3 sequence (DNA): TGTGCCACAAACCTAGCGGGGCAAGAGACCCAGTACTTC. Translation: CATNLAGQETQYF.